This T cell receptor beta chain was documented in a study of CD8+CD57+ T cells in acquired aplastic anemia. Genomic DNA served as template for TCR beta VDJ and CDR3 profiling. MiXCR was run by TCRdb on the reads, yielding one entry per CDR3 protein. The table includes some 170,000 distinct CDR3 sequences, around 48% detected once. Patients included in sequencing had previously demonstrated CD8+CD57+ cell expansion by flow cytometry. Diagnosis of severe acquired aplastic anemia applied to all patients. CDR1 is ENHRY, CDR2 SYGVKD, per germline. This CDR3 is built from 15 residues. Unmatched junction bases numbered 9, after V lost 5 bases and J lost 7 bases.

This receptor was identified in a human donor with aplastic anemia. This sequence joins TRBV10-3 and TRBJ2-1; 9 positions agree with TRBD1. Source material: sorted CD4+, CD8+, or CD8+CD57+ T cells (not recorded which) from PBMCs. The DNA for the CDR3 is TGTGCCATCAGTTCGGACAGGGGAGGTTGGAATGAGCAGTTCTTC. Amino acid sequence: CAISSDRGGWNEQFF.